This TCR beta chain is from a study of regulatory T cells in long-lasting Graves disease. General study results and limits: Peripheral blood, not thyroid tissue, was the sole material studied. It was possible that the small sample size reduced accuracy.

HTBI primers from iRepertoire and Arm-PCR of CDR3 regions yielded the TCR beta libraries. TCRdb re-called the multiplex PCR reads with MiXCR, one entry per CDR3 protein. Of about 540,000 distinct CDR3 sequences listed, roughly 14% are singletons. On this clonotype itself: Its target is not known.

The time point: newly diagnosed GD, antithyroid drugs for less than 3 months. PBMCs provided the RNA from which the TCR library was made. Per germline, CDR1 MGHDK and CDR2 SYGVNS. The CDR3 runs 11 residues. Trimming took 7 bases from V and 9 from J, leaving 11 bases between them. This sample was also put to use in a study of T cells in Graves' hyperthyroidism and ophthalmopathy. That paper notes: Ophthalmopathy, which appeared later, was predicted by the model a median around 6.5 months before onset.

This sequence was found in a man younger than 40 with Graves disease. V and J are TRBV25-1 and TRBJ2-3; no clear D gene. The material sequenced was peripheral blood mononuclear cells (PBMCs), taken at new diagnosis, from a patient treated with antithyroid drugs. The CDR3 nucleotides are TGTGCCAGCACCATTGAGAGGACGCAGTATTTT. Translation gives CASTIERTQYF. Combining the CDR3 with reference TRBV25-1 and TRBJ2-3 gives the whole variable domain EADIYQTPRYLVIGTGKKITLECSQTMGHDKMYWYQQDPGMELHLIHYSYGVNSTEKGDLSSESTVSRIRTEHFPLTLESARPSHTSQYLCASTIERTQYFGPGTRLTVL.